These T cell receptor beta chains were read from a single sample in a study of patients and donors after allogeneic stem cell transplantation. TCRdb reprocessed the RT-PCR reads via MiXCR and lists one record per CDR3 protein. Of about 9,900 distinct CDR3 sequences listed, roughly 5.9% were seen once; the top ten hold around 26%. Sequenced input: blood, either unsorted or a sorted T cell fraction (not recorded which). These receptors originate from a human donor who was either an allogeneic HSCT recipient or a stem cell or donor lymphocyte infusion donor (not recorded which). It is not recorded whose cells these are; they may come from a transplant donor. CDR3s include the opening cysteine and the closing phenylalanine or tryptophan. The D gene is left open where the match is weak. Some rows mark clone size as missing; the rest say once, few, many or name a class of expanded clone.

V,D,length,size,J,CDR3,DNA
TRBV5-1,.,14,many,TRBJ1-2,CASSLLEPTYGYTF,TGCGCCAGCAGCTTGCTAGAGCCGACCTATGGCTACACCTTC
TRBV24-1,TRBD1,15,medium-sized,TRBJ1-1,CATSISGQGRPEAFF,TGTGCCACCAGTATCTCAGGACAGGGTCGGCCTGAAGCTTTCTTT
TRBV12-3/TRBV12-4,TRBD2,15,many,TRBJ2-7,CASSYGLAAYYEQYF,TGTGCCAGCAGCTACGGACTAGCGGCTTACTACGAGCAGTACTTC
TRBV30,.,16,.,TRBJ2-6,CAWSRQVISGANVLTF,TGTGCCTGGAGCCGACAGGTGATCTCTGGGGCCAACGTCCTGACTTTC
TRBV19,.,11,.,TRBJ1-2,CATRTTYGYTF,TGTGCCACGCGGACAACCTATGGCTACACCTTC
TRBV5-1,TRBD1,15,many,TRBJ2-3,CASSLLGQGADTQYF,TGCGCCAGCAGCTTGCTCGGACAGGGAGCAGATACGCAGTATTTT
TRBV6-5,.,14,.,TRBJ2-3,CASSSPGDTDTQYF,TGTGCCAGCAGTAGTCCGGGAGACACAGATACGCAGTATTTT
TRBV28,.,14,many,TRBJ1-2,CASSLANRVHGYTF,TGTGCCAGCAGTTTAGCAAACAGGGTACATGGCTACACCTTC
TRBV1,.,12,once,TRBJ2-7,CTSSQDYNEQYF,TGCACCAGCAGCCAGGATTACAACGAGCAGTACTTC
TRBV20-1,.,11,many,TRBJ2-7,CSGFRAYEQYF,TGCAGCGGGTTTCGTGCCTACGAGCAGTACTTC
TRBV4-3,.,14,many,TRBJ1-5,CASSQGLGHQPQHF,TGCGCCAGCAGCCAAGGGTTGGGCCATCAGCCCCAGCATTTT
TRBV20-1,.,14,many,TRBJ1-5,CSATIPRGVQPQHF,TGCAGTGCTACTATCCCCCGAGGGGTCCAGCCCCAGCATTTT
TRBV7-9,TRBD1,14,many,TRBJ2-2,CASSGQGAAGELFF,TGTGCCAGCAGCGGACAGGGGGCTGCCGGGGAGCTGTTTTTT
TRBV11-1,TRBD1,15,many,TRBJ1-1,CASSFGGQGNTEAFF,TGTGCCAGCAGCTTTGGAGGACAGGGGAACACTGAAGCTTTCTTT
TRBV12-3/TRBV12-4,.,18,many,TRBJ2-3,CASSPDLAPPISADTQYF,TGTGCCAGCAGCCCTGACTTGGCACCCCCCATTAGCGCAGATACGCAGTATTTT
TRBV20-1,.,17,.,TRBJ2-7,CSARRNYGLASSYEQYF,TGCAGTGCTAGAAGGAACTATGGACTCGCGAGCTCCTACGAGCAGTACTTC
TRBV7-2,.,15,many,TRBJ2-6,CASSFKGYGANVLTF,TGTGCCAGCAGCTTTAAAGGATACGGGGCCAACGTCCTGACTTTC
TRBV6-1,TRBD1,14,few,TRBJ2-5,CASRLQGGVETQYF,TGTGCCAGCAGACTACAGGGGGGCGTAGAGACCCAGTACTTC
TRBV7-2,TRBD2,14,many,TRBJ2-5,CASNPGGLQETQYF,TGTGCCAGCAACCCCGGGGGGTTGCAAGAGACCCAGTACTTC
TRBV6-1,TRBD2,14,few,TRBJ2-7,CASSIGLAGFKQYF,TGTGCCAGCAGCATCGGACTAGCGGGATTTAAGCAGTACTTC
TRBV11-2,TRBD2,13,.,TRBJ2-7,CASIIAGGGEQYF,TGTGCCAGCATTATAGCGGGAGGGGGAGAGCAGTACTTC
TRBV5-6,.,13,many,TRBJ1-1,CASSLVRNTEAFF,TGTGCCAGCAGCTTGGTACGGAACACTGAAGCTTTCTTT